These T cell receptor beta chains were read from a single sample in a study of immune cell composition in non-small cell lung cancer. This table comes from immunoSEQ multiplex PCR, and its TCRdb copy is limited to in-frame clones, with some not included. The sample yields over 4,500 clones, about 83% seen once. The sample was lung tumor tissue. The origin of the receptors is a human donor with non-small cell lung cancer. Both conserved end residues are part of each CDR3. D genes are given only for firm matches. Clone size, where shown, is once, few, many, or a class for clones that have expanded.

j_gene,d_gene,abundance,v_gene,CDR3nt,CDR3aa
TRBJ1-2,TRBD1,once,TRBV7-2,TGTGCCAGCAGCGGGACAGGGAAGGTTGGGACCTATGGCTACACCTTC,CASSGTGKVGTYGYTF
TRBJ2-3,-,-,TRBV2,TGTGCCAGCAGTGAAGAGGGTCCTGGGGGCTTCACAGATACGCAGTATTTT,CASSEEGPGGFTDTQYF
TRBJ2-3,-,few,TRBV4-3,TGCGCCAGCAGCCAAGAAGGGGCTAGCACAGATACGCAGTATTTT,CASSQEGASTDTQYF
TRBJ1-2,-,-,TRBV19,TGTGCCAGTAGGGGCCAGGACTACTATGGCTACACCTTC,CASRGQDYYGYTF
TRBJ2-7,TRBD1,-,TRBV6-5,TGTGCCAGCAGTCTTCAGGGACAGGGTTTCAACGAGCAGTACTTC,CASSLQGQGFNEQYF
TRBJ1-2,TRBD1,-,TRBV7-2,TGTGCCAGCAGCCCTCAGGGGGTAGGATCCTTAATAAACTATGGCTACACCTTC,CASSPQGVGSLINYGYTF
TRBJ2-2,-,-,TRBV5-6,TGTGCCAGCAGCTTCCTATACGGCACCGGGGAGCTGTTTTTT,CASSFLYGTGELFF
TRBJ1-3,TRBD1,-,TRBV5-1,TGCGCCAGCAGGGCCGGGACAGGGGGGACTGGAAACACCATATATTTT,CASRAGTGGTGNTIYF
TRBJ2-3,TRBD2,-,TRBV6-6,TGTGCCAGCAGTCGATGGACTAGTCCAGATACGCAGTATTTT,CASSRWTSPDTQYF
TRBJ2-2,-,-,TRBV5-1,TGCGCCAGCAGCGCGAACAGGAACACCGGGGAGCTGTTTTTT,CASSANRNTGELFF
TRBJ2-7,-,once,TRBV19,TGTGCCAGTAGTCCGGACAGTCCCCCCACCTACGAGCAGTACTTC,CASSPDSPPTYEQYF
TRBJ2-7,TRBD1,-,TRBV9,TGTGCCAGCAGTCACCGGGACAGCTACGAGCAGTACTTC,CASSHRDSYEQYF
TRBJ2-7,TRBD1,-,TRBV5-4,TGTGCCAGCAGCCCCGGACAGGACGCCTCCTACGAGCAGTACTTC,CASSPGQDASYEQYF
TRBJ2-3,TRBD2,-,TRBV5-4,TGTGCCAGCAGCTTCCCCGGCGGGGGGGCCTTTGCAGATACGCAGTATTTT,CASSFPGGGAFADTQYF
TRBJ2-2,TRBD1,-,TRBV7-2,TGTGCCAGCAGCTTAGGGTTCACAGGGGCCACGAACACCGGGGAGCTGTTTTTT,CASSLGFTGATNTGELFF
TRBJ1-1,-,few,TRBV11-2,TGTGCCAGCAGCTTAGATAGGGGTCTGATGAACACTGAAGCTTTCTTT,CASSLDRGLMNTEAFF
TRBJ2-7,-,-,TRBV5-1,TGCGCCAGCAGCTTGTACGGGGGTACCTACGAGCAGTACTTC,CASSLYGGTYEQYF
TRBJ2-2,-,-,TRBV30,TGTGCCTGGAGCCCGCCCCCCGGCCGCGGAGACACCGGGGAGCTGTTTTTT,CAWSPPPGRGDTGELFF
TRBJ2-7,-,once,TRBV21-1,TGTGCCAGCAGCAAAGCCGAGTGGTACGAGCAGTACTTC,CASSKAEWYEQYF
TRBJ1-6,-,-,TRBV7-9,TGTGCCAGCAGCTTAGGGCACCATAATTCACCCCTCCACTTT,CASSLGHHNSPLHF
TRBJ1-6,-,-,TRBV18,TGTGCCAGCTCACCAGACAGTTTACGTAATTCACCCCTCCACTTT,CASSPDSLRNSPLHF
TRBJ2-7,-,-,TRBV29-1,TGCAGCGCTGAAGGGGCAGGGCTCAACGAGCAGTACTTC,CSAEGAGLNEQYF
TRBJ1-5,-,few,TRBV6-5,TGTGCCAGCAGTTCTTCCTATAGCAATCAGCCCCAGCATTTT,CASSSSYSNQPQHF
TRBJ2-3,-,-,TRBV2,TGTGCCAGCAGTGGCGAGGGTGTGTGGACAGATACGCAGTATTTT,CASSGEGVWTDTQYF
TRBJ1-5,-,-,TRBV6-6,TGTGCCAGCAGTTATGGGGCCGTTGTCAATCAGCCCCAGCATTTT,CASSYGAVVNQPQHF
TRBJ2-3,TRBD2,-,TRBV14,TGTGCCAGCAGCCTCAGGACTAGCGGGGCGACAGATACGCAGTATTTT,CASSLRTSGATDTQYF
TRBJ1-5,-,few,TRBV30,TGTGCCTGGAGCGCCGGACTGGTCAATCAGCCCCAGCATTTT,CAWSAGLVNQPQHF
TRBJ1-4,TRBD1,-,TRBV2,TGTGCCAGCAGTGTGACAGGGCAAGGTGAAAAACTGTTTTTT,CASSVTGQGEKLFF
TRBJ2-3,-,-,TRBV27,TGTGCCAGCAGCCTGGGCCAGAGGGGGGGACCGAGCACAGATACGCAGTATTTT,CASSLGQRGGPSTDTQYF
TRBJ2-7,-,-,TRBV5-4,TGTGCCAGCAGCTTGGTAGCCCGCGAGGTCCCCTACGAGCAGTACTTC,CASSLVAREVPYEQYF
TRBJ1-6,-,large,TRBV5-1,TGCGCCAGCAGCTCGACAGCGGGTAATTCACCCCTCCACTTT,CASSSTAGNSPLHF
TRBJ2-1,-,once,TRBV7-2,TGTGCCAGCAGCTCTAGTGTTCACTCCTACAATGAGCAGTTCTTC,CASSSSVHSYNEQFF